Following are 7 T cell receptor beta chains from one sample sequenced in a study of blood T cells in healthy people across ages. A J-beta primer mix and a sample-barcoded 5' primer were used in a second PCR of about 6 to 12 cycles. TCRdb reanalysed the 5' RACE reads using MiXCR and keeps one entry per CDR3 protein. The sample consists of 900,000 to 950,000 distinct CDR3 sequences, 25% to 35% of them appearing once. This sample also appeared in a second study, on T cells of mothers and their children.

Sample: blood. These receptors all come from a middle-aged woman in good health.

Note on this clonotype: At one of its ends the junction is not consistent with the germline gene, which may arise from a read error. CDR3 DNA sequence: TGTGCCGGCAGCCCAGGCCGGGCAGATATTTTACTAGCCAAAAACATTCAGTACTTC. This codes for CAGSPGRADILLAKNIQYF. This sequence joins TRBV12-3 or TRBV12-4 and TRBJ2-4; D is undetermined. The CDR3 covers 19 residues.

The chain uses TRBV5-1 and TRBJ1-2; tentative D call: TRBD1 (6 bases). The germline V and J ends were trimmed by 3 bases and 3 bases, with 12 bases remaining between them. Per germline, CDR1 SGHRS and CDR2 YFSETQ. CDR3 length equals 14 residues. CDR3 DNA: TGCGCCAGCAGCTCACACGGGGGCGACTATGGCTACACCTTC. Translation gives CASSSHGGDYGYTF. The whole variable domain, filled in from reference TRBV5-1 and TRBJ1-2, reads KAGVTQTPRYLIKTRGQQVTLSCSPISGHRSVSWYQQTPGQGLQFLFEYFSETQRNKGNFPGRFSGRQFSNSRSEMNVSTLELGDSALYLCASSSHGGDYGYTFGSGTRLTVV.

This clonotype was counted once. A read error may account for a junction end that differs from germline. V gene TRBV6-2 or TRBV6-3 combines with J gene TRBJ1-5; D remains unclear. From germline, CDR1 is MNHEY and CDR2 SVGEGT. This CDR3 spans 15 amino acids. The CDR3 nucleotides read TGTGCCAGCAGGTGGGAAGATAATAGCAATCAGTCCCAGCATTTT. It translates to CASRWEDNSNQSQHF.

In its sample, this clonotype was seen many times. This sequence joins TRBV5-6 and TRBJ2-7; the D is unclear. This CDR3 region has 14 residues. The V gene lost 3 bases and the J gene lost 2 bases, with 12 bases spanning the gap. Germline V lookup: CDR1 SGHDT, CDR2 YYEEEE. The CDR3 nucleotides read TGTGCCAGCAGCTCATACGAGGACGCCTACGAGCAGTACTTC. Encoded protein: CASSSYEDAYEQYF.

This chain links TRBV7-8 with TRBJ2-1, with D possibly matching TRBD2 (6 bases). V was clipped by 5 bases and J by 10 bases, with 18 bases between them. CDR3 length equals 14 residues. Germline lookup yields CDR1 SGHVS and CDR2 FQNEAQ. The CDR3 DNA is TGTGCCAGCAGCCCCGGAGGGAGTCGTCTCGAGCAGTTCTTC. This translates into CASSPGGSRLEQFF.

The CDR3 spells CASSLEGRPNQPQHF. CDR3 in DNA: TGCGCCAGCAGCTTGGAGGGACGCCCCAATCAGCCCCAGCATTTT. The chain is built from TRBV5-1 and TRBJ1-5; D is perhaps TRBD1 (5 bases). The ends were cut back, 0 bases at V and 3 bases at J, with 10 bases in the middle. Germline V gives CDR1 SGHRS, CDR2 YFSETQ. The CDR3 consists of 15 residues.

In the case of this clonotype: A single base separates this from a much larger clone, so it may be a read error. V is TRBV29-1 and J is TRBJ2-7; no firm D call. CDR1 SQVTM and CDR2 ANQGSEA come from the germline V gene. The CDR3 spans 11 residues. V shed 3 bases and J shed 3 bases, with 6 bases lying between them. The CDR3 region is CSVEVNYEQYF. Written as DNA, the CDR3 is TGCAGCGTTGAGGTGAACTACGAGCAGTACTTC.